This is a list of T cell receptor beta chains from one sample in a study of cytomegalovirus exposure and HLA in healthy donors. Sequencing used immunoSEQ multiplex PCR; TCRdb keeps in-frame clones, though not all of them. The sample holds approximately 140,000 clones; around 59% are singletons and the top ten take roughly 1.8%. Sequenced input: PBMCs. All receptors come from a male donor in good health and CMV-seronegative. Both conserved end residues are part of each CDR3. A D gene is named only where the DNA matches it firmly. The size of a clone is reported for some rows only, either as once, few or many, or as a class for expanded clones.

J gene: TRBJ1-2
D gene: TRBD1
clone size: few
V gene: TRBV5-1
CDR3 protein: CASTPQGEFGYTF
CDR3 DNA: TGCGCCAGCACCCCACAGGGGGAGTTTGGCTACACCTTC

J gene: TRBJ1-5
D gene: -
clone size: -
V gene: TRBV7-2
CDR3 protein: CASRGSGQPQHF
CDR3 DNA: TGTGCCAGCAGGGGGAGTGGTCAGCCCCAGCATTTT

J gene: TRBJ1-2
D gene: TRBD1
clone size: -
V gene: TRBV6-5
CDR3 protein: CASSYSRTGDSGYTF
CDR3 DNA: TGTGCCAGCAGTTACTCTCGGACAGGGGACTCTGGCTACACCTTC

J gene: TRBJ2-7
D gene: TRBD2
clone size: -
V gene: TRBV5-4
CDR3 protein: CASSLDRTRGKNEQYF
CDR3 DNA: TGTGCCAGCAGCTTGGATCGGACTAGGGGAAAAAACGAGCAGTACTTC

J gene: TRBJ1-1
D gene: -
clone size: -
V gene: TRBV6-5
CDR3 protein: CASSYSMSRAEAFF
CDR3 DNA: TGTGCCAGCAGTTACTCTATGTCCAGGGCTGAAGCTTTCTTT

J gene: TRBJ2-7
D gene: TRBD2
clone size: few
V gene: TRBV27
CDR3 protein: CASTSRGGLSYEQYF
CDR3 DNA: TGTGCCAGCACCTCGCGGGGGGGGCTCTCCTACGAGCAGTACTTC

J gene: TRBJ2-3
D gene: TRBD2
clone size: once
V gene: TRBV2
CDR3 protein: CASGSGGHTDTQYF
CDR3 DNA: TGTGCCAGCGGCTCGGGGGGTCACACAGATACGCAGTATTTT

J gene: TRBJ1-2
D gene: TRBD1
clone size: -
V gene: TRBV25-1
CDR3 protein: CASSEYGDRDYGYTF
CDR3 DNA: TGTGCCAGCAGTGAATACGGGGACAGGGACTATGGCTACACCTTC

J gene: TRBJ2-3
D gene: TRBD2
clone size: -
V gene: TRBV7-2
CDR3 protein: CASSLAAAGGQYF
CDR3 DNA: TGTGCCAGCAGCTTAGCAGCGGCGGGGGGGCAGTATTTT

J gene: TRBJ1-4
D gene: TRBD1
clone size: -
V gene: TRBV5-8
CDR3 protein: CASSYGTGGINEKLFF
CDR3 DNA: TGTGCCAGCAGCTATGGGACAGGGGGCATTAATGAAAAACTGTTTTTT

J gene: TRBJ1-2
D gene: -
clone size: -
V gene: TRBV7-6
CDR3 protein: CASSLDTANYGYTF
CDR3 DNA: TGTGCCAGCAGCCTGGACACTGCTAACTATGGCTACACCTTC

J gene: TRBJ1-3
D gene: -
clone size: -
V gene: TRBV5-4
CDR3 protein: CASSPGQAGYTIYF
CDR3 DNA: TGTGCCAGCAGCCCGGGCCAGGCGGGATACACCATATATTTT

J gene: TRBJ2-5
D gene: TRBD2
clone size: -
V gene: TRBV19
CDR3 protein: CASSITSGSETQYF
CDR3 DNA: TGTGCCAGTAGTATTACTAGCGGTAGTGAGACCCAGTACTTC

J gene: TRBJ1-2
D gene: TRBD1
clone size: -
V gene: TRBV11-2
CDR3 protein: CASSSDRVGYGYTF
CDR3 DNA: TGTGCCAGCAGCTCCGACAGGGTGGGCTATGGCTACACCTTC

J gene: TRBJ1-2
D gene: -
clone size: -
V gene: TRBV28
CDR3 protein: CASTSPGGGYTF
CDR3 DNA: TGTGCCAGCACCAGTCCGGGGGGTGGCTACACCTTC

J gene: TRBJ2-1
D gene: TRBD2
clone size: few
V gene: TRBV7-2
CDR3 protein: CASSSWTSGGAYEQFF
CDR3 DNA: TGTGCCAGCAGCTCCTGGACTAGCGGGGGGGCCTATGAGCAGTTCTTC

J gene: TRBJ2-5
D gene: TRBD1
clone size: -
V gene: TRBV11-1
CDR3 protein: CASSLNRGQETQYF
CDR3 DNA: TGTGCCAGCAGCTTAAACAGGGGGCAAGAGACCCAGTACTTC

J gene: TRBJ2-5
D gene: TRBD1
clone size: -
V gene: TRBV29-1
CDR3 protein: CSVEDHRDRGSQETQYF
CDR3 DNA: TGCAGCGTTGAAGATCACCGGGACAGGGGGAGCCAAGAGACCCAGTACTTC

J gene: TRBJ1-2
D gene: TRBD1
clone size: -
V gene: TRBV5-8
CDR3 protein: CASRRRGLESYGYTF
CDR3 DNA: TGTGCCAGCAGGAGGAGGGGGCTTGAAAGCTATGGCTACACCTTC

J gene: TRBJ2-3
D gene: TRBD2
clone size: -
V gene: TRBV6-5
CDR3 protein: CASSYWRGVSTDTQYF
CDR3 DNA: TGTGCCAGCAGTTACTGGCGGGGGGTAAGCACAGATACGCAGTATTTT

J gene: TRBJ2-1
D gene: TRBD2
clone size: -
V gene: TRBV5-4
CDR3 protein: CASSMGGGGVYNEQFF
CDR3 DNA: TGTGCCAGCAGCATGGGCGGCGGGGGGGTGTACAATGAGCAGTTCTTC

J gene: TRBJ2-7
D gene: TRBD1
clone size: -
V gene: TRBV2
CDR3 protein: CASSELGTGNTYEQYF
CDR3 DNA: TGTGCCAGCAGTGAACTCGGGACAGGGAACACCTACGAGCAGTACTTC

J gene: TRBJ1-1
D gene: -
clone size: -
V gene: TRBV10-3
CDR3 protein: CAISDVDIGGDAEAFF
CDR3 DNA: TGTGCCATCAGTGATGTAGACATAGGGGGAGACGCTGAAGCTTTCTTT

J gene: TRBJ2-2
D gene: TRBD2
clone size: -
V gene: TRBV4-3
CDR3 protein: CASSQLAGTNTGELFF
CDR3 DNA: TGCGCCAGCAGCCAACTAGCGGGAACGAACACCGGGGAGCTGTTTTTT

J gene: TRBJ2-5
D gene: -
clone size: -
V gene: TRBV6-5
CDR3 protein: CATIRGGNEETQYF
CDR3 DNA: TGTGCCACCATTAGGGGGGGGAATGAGGAGACCCAGTACTTC

J gene: TRBJ2-3
D gene: -
clone size: once
V gene: TRBV6-1
CDR3 protein: CASLSTGFGTDTQYF
CDR3 DNA: TGTGCCAGCCTTTCAACAGGGTTTGGCACAGATACGCAGTATTTT